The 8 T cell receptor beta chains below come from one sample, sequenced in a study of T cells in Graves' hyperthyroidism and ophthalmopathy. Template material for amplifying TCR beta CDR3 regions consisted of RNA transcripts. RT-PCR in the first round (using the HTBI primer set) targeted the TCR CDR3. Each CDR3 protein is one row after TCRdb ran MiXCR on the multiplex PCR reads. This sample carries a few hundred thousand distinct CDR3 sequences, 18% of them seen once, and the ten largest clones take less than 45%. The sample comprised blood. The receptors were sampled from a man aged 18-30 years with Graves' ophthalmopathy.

CDR3 residues: CASSLDQGVEETQYF. CDR3 in DNA: TGCGCCAGCAGCTTGGATCAGGGGGTCGAGGAGACCCAGTACTTC. The rearrangement joins TRBV5-1 to TRBJ2-5; the match to TRBD1 covers 7 bases. V shed 0 bases and J 5 bases; nucleotides not matched to a gene: 7. CDR3 size: 15 residues. The V gene's germline CDR1 is SGHRS and CDR2 YFSETQ. Variable domain in full (rest from reference TRBV5-1 and TRBJ2-5): KAGVTQTPRYLIKTRGQQVTLSCSPISGHRSVSWYQQTPGQGLQFLFEYFSETQRNKGNFPGRFSGRQFSNSRSEMNVSTLELGDSALYLCASSLDQGVEETQYFGPGTRLLVL.

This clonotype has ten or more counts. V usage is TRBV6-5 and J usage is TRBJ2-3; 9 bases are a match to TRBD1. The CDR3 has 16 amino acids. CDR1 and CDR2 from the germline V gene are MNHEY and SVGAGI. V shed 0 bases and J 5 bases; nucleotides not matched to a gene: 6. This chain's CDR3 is CASSYSNRGQGDTQYF. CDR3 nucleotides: TGTGCCAGCAGTTACTCGAACAGGGGGCAGGGAGATACGCAGTATTTT.

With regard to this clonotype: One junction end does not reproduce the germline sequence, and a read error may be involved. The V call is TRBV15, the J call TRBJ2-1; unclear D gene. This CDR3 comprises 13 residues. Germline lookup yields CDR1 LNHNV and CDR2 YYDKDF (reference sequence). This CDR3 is CATERPGDNEQLF. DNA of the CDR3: TGTGCCACCGAGCGCCCAGGCGACAATGAGCAGCTCTTC.

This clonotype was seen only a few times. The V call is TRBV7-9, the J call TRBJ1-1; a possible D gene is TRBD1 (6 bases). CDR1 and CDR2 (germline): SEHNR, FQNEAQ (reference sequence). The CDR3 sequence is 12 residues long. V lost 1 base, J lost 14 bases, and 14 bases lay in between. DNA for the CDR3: TGTGCCAGCAGCTTAGGAGGGGGGTTGATGTTCTTT. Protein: CASSLGGGLMFF.

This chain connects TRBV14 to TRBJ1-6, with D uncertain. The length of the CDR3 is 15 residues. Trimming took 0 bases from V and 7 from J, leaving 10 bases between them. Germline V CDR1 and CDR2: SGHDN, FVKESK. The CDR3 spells CASSQETVPNSPLHF. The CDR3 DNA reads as TGTGCCAGCAGCCAAGAAACAGTCCCAAATTCACCCCTCCACTTT.

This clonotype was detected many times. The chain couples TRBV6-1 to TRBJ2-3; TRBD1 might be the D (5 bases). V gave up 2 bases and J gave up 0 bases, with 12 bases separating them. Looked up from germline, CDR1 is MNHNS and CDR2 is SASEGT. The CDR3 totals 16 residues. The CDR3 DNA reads TGTGCCAGCAGTGAAAGGGGCCAGCCTAGCACAGATACGCAGTATTTT. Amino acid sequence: CASSERGQPSTDTQYF.

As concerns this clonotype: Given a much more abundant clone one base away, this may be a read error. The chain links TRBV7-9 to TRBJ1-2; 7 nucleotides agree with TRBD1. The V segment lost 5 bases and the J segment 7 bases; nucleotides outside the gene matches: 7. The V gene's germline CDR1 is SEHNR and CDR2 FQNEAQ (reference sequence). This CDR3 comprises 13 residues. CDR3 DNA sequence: TGTGCCAGCAGCGCCAGACAGGGTGTTGGCTACACCTTC. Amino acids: CASSARQGVGYTF.

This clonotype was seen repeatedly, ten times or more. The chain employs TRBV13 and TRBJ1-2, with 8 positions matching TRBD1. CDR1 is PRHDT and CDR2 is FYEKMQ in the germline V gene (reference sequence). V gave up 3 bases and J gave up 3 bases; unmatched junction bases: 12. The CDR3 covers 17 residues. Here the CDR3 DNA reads TGTGCCAGCAGCTTCCCCCAAGGGGACAGGATTGACTATGGCTACACCTTC. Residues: CASSFPQGDRIDYGYTF.